This TCR beta chain stems from a study of OX40 agonist ivuxolimab in advanced cancers. The overall study: Patients received ivuxolimab, an intravenous treatment, every 2 weeks at 0.01 to 10 mg/kg.

V was clipped by 0 bases and J by 1 base, with 11 bases between them. The germline V gene encodes CDR1 MNHNS and CDR2 SASEGT. The CDR3 has 16 residues. Excluded were patients having autoimmune disease history or systemic immunosuppression. The protocol was immunoSEQ multiplex PCR, while the TCRdb copy is restricted to in-frame clones and leaves out a portion. The table includes over 85,000 clones, roughly 87% detected once. The TCR was taken from an adult with an advanced solid tumor such as melanoma, head and neck, liver or kidney cancer. The chain uses TRBV6-1 and TRBJ2-3; TRBD1 might be the D (6 bases). This specimen consisted of CD4+ or CD8+ T cells sorted from blood, obtained in a trial of the OX40 agonist ivuxolimab. The CDR3 sequence: CASSEALAGGTDTQYF. The DNA for the CDR3 is TGTGCCAGCAGTGAAGCGCTGGCAGGGGGCACAGATACGCAGTATTTT.